This T cell receptor beta chain appears in the sequencing data of a study of glioma-infiltrating T cells after dendritic cell vaccination. Clones were read by immunoSEQ multiplex PCR, and TCRdb kept only the in-frame ones, dropping some. This table has some 110 clones, approximately 89% appearing once. The sample in question was tumor tissue, obtained before dendritic cell vaccination. The TCR originated in a human donor with glioblastoma.

The CDR3 DNA is TGTGCCAGCACCCATAGCGGGGGGGCGAACACCGGGGAGCTGTTTTTT. Translated, it gives CASTHSGGANTGELFF. J is TRBJ2-2 and V is TRBV6-6; 11 positions match TRBD2. The germline V gene encodes CDR1 MNHNY and CDR2 SVGAGI (reference sequence). This CDR3 region has 16 residues. V shed 7 bases and J 0 bases; nucleotides not matched to a gene: 4.